Listed here are 28 T cell receptor beta chains from one sample, sequenced in a study of blood T cell repertoires in COVID-19. Profiling relied on immunoSEQ multiplex PCR, and the TCRdb table lists in-frame clones only, not all of them. Of about 170,000 clones in the sample, approximately 84% were seen once. Material for sequencing was peripheral blood. The source is a man between 65 and 85 years old with active or convalescent COVID-19.

The gene calls are TRBV6-2 or TRBV6-3 and TRBJ2-2; D might be TRBD2 (5 bases). Germline lookup yields CDR1 MNHEY and CDR2 SVGEGT. This CDR3 comprises 13 residues. V lost 1 base and J lost 6, with 6 bases in between. CDR3 region: CASSYYGAGELFF. As DNA, the CDR3 is TGTGCCAGCAGTTACTACGGGGCCGGGGAGCTGTTTTTT.

The genes are TRBV20-1 and TRBJ1-6; 7 bases are a match to TRBD1. The CDR3 is 13 amino acids. Unmatched junction bases numbered 4, after V lost 3 bases and J lost 8 bases. The germline gives CDR1 DFQATT, CDR2 SNEGSKA (reference sequence). In DNA form, the CDR3 reads TGCAGTGCTAGTAGCAGGGGGGATTCACCCCTCCACTTT. Translating it yields CSASSRGDSPLHF.

The chain combines TRBV4-3 with TRBJ1-6; 7 positions match TRBD1. Germline lookup yields CDR1 LGHNA and CDR2 YSLEER. After removal of 2 bases from V and 7 bases from J, the junction contained 8 bases not matched to a gene. This CDR3 has 16 amino acids. The CDR3 nucleotides read TGCGCCAGCAGCCAAAGTCCGGGACAGAAGAATTCACCCCTCCACTTT. This sequence encodes CASSQSPGQKNSPLHF.

The V and J genes are TRBV9 and TRBJ2-1, with 7 positions matching TRBD1. V was pared by 3 bases and J by 9 bases, with 6 bases of the junction left unmatched. In germline, CDR1 is SGDLS, CDR2 YYNGEE. The CDR3 is made up of 13 amino acids. Here the CDR3 DNA reads TGTGCCAGCAGCGGACAGGGTCGCGCTGAGCAGTTCTTC. Translation gives CASSGQGRAEQFF.

The chain has TRBV5-1 and TRBJ2-2; 11 positions agree with TRBD2. CDR3 length: 18 residues. Germline values: CDR1 SGHRS, CDR2 YFSETQ. Germline trimming cut 4 bases from V and 2 bases from J; bases unmatched to any gene: 10. CDR3 sequence (DNA): TGCGCCAGCAGCCCGCCTACTCTAGCGGGGGGAAACACCGGGGAGCTGTTTTTT. The encoded protein is CASSPPTLAGGNTGELFF.

The rearrangement uses TRBV6-1 and TRBJ1-1; tentative D call: TRBD1 (6 bases). CDR1 and CDR2 from the germline V gene are MNHNS and SASEGT. This CDR3 has 17 amino acids. Trimming removed 2 bases from V and 4 bases from J, with 20 bases in between. CDR3 protein: CASSESQGFRRATEAFF. CDR3 bases: TGTGCCAGCAGTGAATCACAGGGTTTCCGTAGGGCCACTGAAGCTTTCTTT.

The chain joins TRBV6-6 to TRBJ1-2; no clear D gene. The ends were cut back, 2 bases at V and 1 base at J, with 11 bases in the middle. The CDR3 is 15 residues long. The germline CDR1 and CDR2 sequences are MNHNY and SVGAGI (reference sequence). This CDR3 reads CASSYGGSLNYGYTF. The CDR3 DNA reads TGTGCCAGCAGTTACGGAGGCTCCCTTAACTATGGCTACACCTTC.

The CDR3 DNA is TGTGCCAGCAGCTTAGTCAGCGGGAGTAACTACAATGAGCAGTTCTTC. Its translation is CASSLVSGSNYNEQFF. This chain uses TRBV7-2 with TRBJ2-1; TRBD2 aligns across 8 bases. The V and J ends lost 1 base and 3 bases, in that order; junction bases with no gene match: 5. Germline CDR1 is SGHTA and CDR2 is FQGNSA. There are 16 residues in the CDR3.

CDR3 region: CASSLGLAGNNEQFF. DNA for the CDR3: TGTGCCAGCAGCTTGGGACTAGCGGGGAACAATGAGCAGTTCTTC. The rearrangement links TRBV7-2 to TRBJ2-1, with 13 positions matching TRBD2. V gave up 3 bases and J gave up 5 bases; unmatched junction bases: 1. The CDR3 loop spans 15 amino acids. Per the germline V gene, CDR1 is SGHTA and CDR2 is FQGNSA.

The chain employs TRBV6-5 and TRBJ1-6, with TRBD1 as a possible D gene (5 bases). CDR1 and CDR2 (germline): MNHEY, SVGAGI. V lost 8 bases to trimming and J lost 4 bases, with 9 bases between them. This CDR3 is built from 13 residues. As DNA, the CDR3 is TGTGCCAGCGGGGCAGGATATAATTCACCCCTCCACTTT. It codes for CASGAGYNSPLHF.

The CDR3, as DNA: TGCGCCAGCAGCCAGTGGGTGGGACAGGACCAACACTATGGCTACACCTTC. It is translated as CASSQWVGQDQHYGYTF. The rearrangement links TRBV4-3 to TRBJ1-2; 8 positions agree with TRBD1. In germline, CDR1 is LGHNA, CDR2 YSLEER. The CDR3 covers 17 residues. The V and J ends lost 3 bases and 3 bases, in that order; junction bases with no gene match: 12.

This rearrangement joins TRBV24-1 to TRBJ2-5; no definite D call. The CDR3 spans 13 residues. Trimming left V 7 bases short and J 7 bases short, with 15 bases between. Germline V gene data show CDR1 as KGHDR and CDR2 as SFDVKD. In nucleotides, the CDR3 is TGTGCCACCAGGAGCCGGCCCTCGGGGACCCAGTACTTC. This sequence encodes CATRSRPSGTQYF.

The CDR3, as DNA: TGTGCCAGCAGGGTCCAAAGGGGCTATGGCTACACCTTC. Translating gives CASRVQRGYGYTF. The genes are TRBV28 and TRBJ1-2; D might be TRBD1 (5 bases). V gave up 6 bases and J gave up 4 bases, with 12 bases separating them. The CDR3 contains 13 residues. Germline V gene sequence: CDR1 MDHEN, CDR2 SYDVKM.

The genes are TRBV15 and TRBJ2-1, with 7 bases fitting TRBD2. Germline V CDR1 and CDR2: LNHNV, YYDKDF (reference sequence). The CDR3 is 16 residues long. Trimming at V came to 1 base and at J to 1 base, leaving 4 bases not matched to a gene. The CDR3 DNA sequence: TGTGCCACCAGCAGAGCCTACGGGGGGTCCTACAATGAGCAGTTCTTC. Translating gives CATSRAYGGSYNEQFF.

V usage is TRBV28 and J usage is TRBJ2-7, with 10 bases matching TRBD1. CDR1 and CDR2 (germline): MDHEN, SYDVKM. The CDR3 is made up of 14 amino acids. Trimming cost V 5 bases and J 7 bases; bases outside gene matches: 8. CDR3 nucleotide sequence: TGTGCCAGCAGTATAGGACAGGGGGTCTGGGAGCAGTACTTC. Amino acid sequence: CASSIGQGVWEQYF. The full variable domain, rest sourced from reference TRBV28 and TRBJ2-7, is DVKVTQSSRYLVKRTGEKVFLECVQDMDHENMFWYRQDPGLGLRLIYFSYDVKMKEKGDIPEGYSVSREKKERFSLILESASTNQTSMYLCASSIGQGVWEQYFGPGTRLTVT.

This clone was observed a few times. The chain uses TRBV7-2 and TRBJ2-7; possible D gene TRBD2, 5 bases. There are 13 residues in the CDR3. Trimming cost V 5 bases and J 6 bases, with 14 bases left between them. The germline CDR1 and CDR2 sequences are SGHTA and FQGNSA. The CDR3 coding sequence is TGTGCCAGCAGCCCCCCCGGCGGAGGCGAGCAGTACTTC. Its protein is CASSPPGGGEQYF.

The chain uses TRBV27 and TRBJ2-1, with 11 bases aligning to TRBD2. This CDR3 spans 17 amino acids. With 2 bases clipped from V and 5 bases from J, the junction kept 8 bases outside the gene matches. The germline V gene encodes CDR1 MNHEY and CDR2 SMNVEV (reference sequence). CDR3 protein: CASSLVASGGQHNEQFF. The DNA of the CDR3 is TGTGCCAGCAGTTTAGTGGCTAGCGGGGGGCAGCACAATGAGCAGTTCTTC.

V gene TRBV2 combines with J gene TRBJ1-5, with D possibly TRBD1 on 5 matching bases. CDR3 size: 16 residues. Trimming took 2 bases from V and 1 from J, leaving 12 bases between them. Germline V lookup: CDR1 SNHLY, CDR2 FYNNEI. The CDR3 is CASSEQGGVSNQPQHF. The CDR3 DNA follows: TGTGCCAGCAGTGAACAAGGAGGGGTAAGCAATCAGCCCCAGCATTTT.

This chain joins TRBV5-1 and TRBJ1-4, with D possibly matching TRBD1 (5 bases). The V and J ends lost 0 bases and 8 bases respectively, with 11 bases between them. In germline, CDR1 is SGHRS, CDR2 YFSETQ. The CDR3 spans 14 residues. The CDR3 is CASSLEGFGEKLFF. The CDR3 DNA sequence: TGCGCCAGCAGCTTGGAGGGGTTCGGAGAAAAACTGTTTTTT.

The genes are TRBV12-3 or TRBV12-4 and TRBJ2-1; D unclear. The CDR3 loop spans 13 amino acids. Between the trimmed V and J ends, which lost 3 bases and 3 bases, there was a span of 6 bases. The CDR3 DNA is TGTGCCAGCAGTTTTCGTGTCTACAATGAGCAGTTCTTC. It encodes CASSFRVYNEQFF.

This clone was seen a single time. The rearrangement links TRBV28 to TRBJ1-5, with 11 bases identical to TRBD1. After removal of 5 bases from V and 6 bases from J, the junction contained 6 bases not matched to a gene. CDR3 length: 15 residues. Germline assignment: CDR1 MDHEN and CDR2 SYDVKM. Here the CDR3 DNA reads TGTGCCAGCAGTGCAGGGACAGGGGGTCGTCAGCCCCAGCATTTT. Residues: CASSAGTGGRQPQHF.

V and J are TRBV5-1 and TRBJ2-7; D is unresolved. The germline V gene encodes CDR1 SGHRS and CDR2 YFSETQ. The CDR3 spans 13 residues. Trimming shortened V by 2 bases and J by 7 bases, and 13 bases separated the two germline ends. The CDR3 DNA sequence: TGCGCCAGCAGCTTACGTGTATTCGAGGAGCAGTACTTC. Residues: CASSLRVFEEQYF.

The chain recombines TRBV7-9 with TRBJ2-2; 11 bases agree with TRBD2. This CDR3 spans 15 amino acids. With 7 bases clipped from V and 7 bases from J, the junction kept 8 bases outside the gene matches. Germline V lookup: CDR1 SEHNR, CDR2 FQNEAQ (reference sequence). CDR3 bases: TGTGCCAGCATCATAGCGGGAGGGCCTGGCGGGGAGCTGTTTTTT. Its protein is CASIIAGGPGGELFF.

The genes are TRBV6-4 and TRBJ1-1; 10 bases are shared with TRBD1. Per germline, CDR1 MRHNA and CDR2 SNTAGT. This CDR3 is built from 14 residues. V lost 6 bases and J lost 5; bases outside the gene matches: 6. CDR3 sequence reads: CASRPGQGLTEAFF. In DNA, the CDR3 is TGTGCCAGCAGACCGGGACAGGGGCTTACTGAAGCTTTCTTT.

V and J are TRBV9 and TRBJ1-2; 7 nucleotides match TRBD1. The length of the CDR3 is 14 residues. The ends lost 0 bases at V and 6 bases at J; junction bases unmatched: 5. CDR1 is SGDLS and CDR2 is YYNGEE in the germline V gene. CDR3 sequence (DNA): TGTGCCAGCAGCGTAGTTGGAACAGGGGATGGCTACACCTTC. Amino acids: CASSVVGTGDGYTF. Based on the CDR3 plus reference TRBV9 and TRBJ1-2, the full variable domain is DSGVTQTPKHLITATGQRVTLRCSPRSGDLSVYWYQQSLDQGLQFLIQYYNGEERAKGNILERFSAQQFPDLHSELNLSSLELGDSALYFCASSVVGTGDGYTFGSGTRLTVV.

This clone appeared a few times. The gene calls are TRBV2 and TRBJ2-1; 14 bases are shared with TRBD2. This CDR3 spans 15 amino acids. Germline CDR1 and CDR2: SNHLY and FYNNEI. The V segment lost 8 bases and the J segment 8 bases; nucleotides outside the gene matches: 8. The CDR3 here is CASRKGTSGSDEQFF. The DNA for the CDR3 is TGTGCCAGCCGCAAAGGGACTAGCGGGAGTGATGAGCAGTTCTTC.

The chain links TRBV19 to TRBJ2-3; no definite D call. V lost 5 bases to trimming and J lost 4 bases, with 13 bases between them. The CDR3 totals 14 residues. Germline V gene sequence: CDR1 LNHDA, CDR2 SQIVND (reference sequence). In DNA form, the CDR3 reads TGTGCCAGTAGTTTCACCCGTCGGGCAGATACGCAGTATTTT. Translating it yields CASSFTRRADTQYF.

This sequence joins TRBV9 and TRBJ2-1, with 12 positions matching TRBD2. Germline V CDR1 and CDR2: SGDLS, YYNGEE. V lost 3 bases to trimming and J lost 14 bases; unmatched junction nucleotides: 6. The CDR3 sequence is 13 residues long. As DNA, the CDR3 is TGTGCCAGCAGCGCCGCGACTAGCGGGAGTAAGTTCTTC. Protein sequence: CASSAATSGSKFF.